A selection of T cell receptor beta chains follows, all from one sample in a study of T cells in Graves' hyperthyroidism and ophthalmopathy. TCRdb called the multiplex PCR reads again in MiXCR, with one record for every CDR3 protein. The table shows roughly 170,000 distinct CDR3 sequences, with over 15% occurring only once. Sequencing input: blood. These receptors were obtained from a woman between 45 and 60 years old with Graves' hyperthyroidism. Both conserved end residues are part of each CDR3. D genes are given only for firm matches. Clone size is shown for a subset of rows, as once, few, many or a class of expanded clone.

size: many
V: TRBV5-1
D: .
J: TRBJ1-4
CDR3: CASSLRPGPGKLFF
DNA: TGCGCCAGCAGCCTACGGCCAGGGCCGGGAAAACTGTTTTTT

size: few
V: TRBV5-1
D: .
J: TRBJ2-2
CDR3: CASKRETRGARTGELFF
DNA: TGCGCCAGCAAAAGGGAGACAAGGGGGGCGAGAACCGGGGAGCTGTTTTTT

size: many
V: TRBV6-1
D: TRBD1
J: TRBJ1-2
CDR3: CASSAQGAGWGYTF
DNA: TGTGCCAGCAGTGCCCAGGGGGCAGGGTGGGGCTACACCTTC

size: many
V: TRBV28
D: TRBD1
J: TRBJ2-7
CDR3: CASSSRDRGNEQYF
DNA: TGTGCCAGCAGTTCCCGGGACAGGGGGAACGAGCAGTACTTC

size: many
V: TRBV29-1
D: .
J: TRBJ2-7
CDR3: CSVEWGREQYF
DNA: TGCAGCGTTGAGTGGGGACGCGAGCAGTACTTC

size: .
V: TRBV20-1
D: TRBD2
J: TRBJ2-7
CDR3: CSARVAGGLGEQYF
DNA: TGCAGTGCTAGAGTGGCGGGAGGGCTAGGGGAGCAGTACTTC

size: .
V: TRBV2
D: TRBD2
J: TRBJ2-1
CDR3: CASSATSGSIDEQFF
DNA: TGTGCCAGCAGTGCGACTAGCGGGAGTATCGATGAGCAGTTCTTC

size: many
V: TRBV27
D: .
J: TRBJ1-2
CDR3: CASSSTESVSGYTF
DNA: TGTGCCAGCAGTTCGACCGAGAGTGTCTCTGGCTACACCTTC

size: many
V: TRBV5-1
D: .
J: TRBJ2-4
CDR3: CASSLERGARNIQYF
DNA: TGCGCCAGCAGCCTGGAACGGGGGGCTCGAAACATTCAGTACTTC

size: few
V: TRBV27
D: .
J: TRBJ2-5
CDR3: CAIGGGETQYF
DNA: TGTGCCATCGGGGGTGGCGAGACCCAGTACTTC

size: many
V: TRBV12-3/TRBV12-4
D: TRBD1
J: TRBJ1-2
CDR3: CASRLTTGANYGYTF
DNA: TGTGCCAGCAGACTGACAACAGGGGCTAACTATGGCTACACCTTC

size: many
V: TRBV2
D: .
J: TRBJ2-1
CDR3: CASRQGTNNEQFF
DNA: TGTGCCAGCAGGCAGGGAACCAACAATGAGCAGTTCTTC

size: many
V: TRBV7-6
D: TRBD1
J: TRBJ1-1
CDR3: CASSLVAQGAVNTEAFF
DNA: TGTGCCAGCAGCTTAGTAGCCCAGGGGGCAGTAAACACTGAAGCTTTCTTT

size: .
V: TRBV18
D: .
J: TRBJ1-4
CDR3: CASSPQQPSTNEKLFF
DNA: TGTGCCAGCTCACCACAACAGCCGTCAACTAATGAAAAACTGTTTTTT

size: many
V: TRBV9
D: .
J: TRBJ2-7
CDR3: CASSVRPGTNSYEQYF
DNA: TGTGCCAGCAGCGTCCGACCGGGGACAAATTCCTACGAGCAGTACTTC

size: .
V: TRBV20-1
D: .
J: TRBJ2-7
CDR3: CSAGHWDGRQYF
DNA: TGCAGTGCCGGCCATTGGGACGGGAGGCAGTACTTC

size: many
V: TRBV20-1
D: .
J: TRBJ2-3
CDR3: CSAWGPGDTQYF
DNA: TGCAGTGCTTGGGGGCCCGGAGATACGCAGTATTTT

size: .
V: TRBV7-2
D: TRBD1
J: TRBJ1-5
CDR3: CASSSAGTAGNQPQHF
DNA: TGTGCCAGCAGCTCAGCCGGGACAGCGGGAAATCAGCCCCAGCATTTT

size: .
V: TRBV3-1
D: .
J: TRBJ1-1
CDR3: CASSQDNPGTRSAEAFF
DNA: TGTGCCAGCAGCCAAGATAACCCGGGGACGAGAAGCGCTGAAGCTTTCTTT

size: .
V: TRBV29-1
D: .
J: TRBJ1-5
CDR3: CSVGAENQPQHF
DNA: TGCAGCGTTGGAGCCGAAAATCAGCCCCAGCATTTT

size: many
V: TRBV27
D: .
J: TRBJ1-1
CDR3: CASSYYGSEPEAFF
DNA: TGTGCCAGCAGTTACTACGGGAGCGAACCTGAAGCTTTCTTT

size: many
V: TRBV6-1
D: .
J: TRBJ2-2
CDR3: CASMRGANTGELFF
DNA: TGTGCCAGCATGAGGGGGGCGAACACCGGGGAGCTGTTTTTT

size: many
V: TRBV6-6
D: .
J: TRBJ2-7
CDR3: CASSYAHSSYEQYF
DNA: TGTGCCAGCAGTTACGCCCATAGCTCCTACGAGCAGTACTTC

size: many
V: TRBV3-1
D: .
J: TRBJ2-1
CDR3: CASSQTAADPEREQFF
DNA: TGTGCCAGCAGCCAAACAGCGGCGGACCCGGAGAGGGAGCAGTTCTTC

size: .
V: TRBV19
D: .
J: TRBJ1-4
CDR3: CASSISWTNANEKLFF
DNA: TGTGCCAGTAGTATATCCTGGACAAATGCAAATGAAAAACTGTTTTTT

size: .
V: TRBV6-2/TRBV6-3
D: .
J: TRBJ1-1
CDR3: CASGKRTGLDTEAFF
DNA: TGTGCCAGCGGTAAGAGAACAGGATTAGACACCGAAGCTTTCTTT

size: .
V: TRBV14
D: .
J: TRBJ1-2
CDR3: CASSQERERGRAPYGYTF
DNA: TGTGCCAGCAGCCAAGAACGCGAACGCGGCAGGGCACCCTATGGCTACACCTTC

size: many
V: TRBV12-3/TRBV12-4
D: .
J: TRBJ1-5
CDR3: CASSFPTQPQHF
DNA: TGTGCCAGCAGTTTTCCCACGCAGCCCCAGCATTTT

size: many
V: TRBV28
D: .
J: TRBJ2-4
CDR3: CASRTGLVLAKNIQYF
DNA: TGTGCCAGCAGGACAGGCCTTGTCCTAGCCAAAAACATTCAGTACTTC

size: .
V: TRBV6-5
D: .
J: TRBJ2-3
CDR3: CASSYSLDDTQYF
DNA: TGTGCCAGCAGTTACTCGTTGGACGATACGCAGTATTTT

size: few
V: TRBV19
D: .
J: TRBJ2-5
CDR3: CASSIQAQETQYF
DNA: TGTGCCAGTAGTATACAGGCACAAGAGACCCAGTACTTC

size: many
V: TRBV19
D: .
J: TRBJ2-7
CDR3: CASSSYYRRIGFYEQYF
DNA: TGTGCCAGTAGTTCGTACTACCGCCGGATTGGGTTCTACGAGCAGTACTTC

size: many
V: TRBV12-3/TRBV12-4
D: .
J: TRBJ1-1
CDR3: CASSLLGLNTEAFF
DNA: TGTGCCAGCAGTTTATTAGGGTTGAACACTGAAGCTTTCTTT

size: few
V: TRBV13
D: .
J: TRBJ2-2
CDR3: CASSSRGAGTGELFF
DNA: TGTGCCAGCAGCTCCCGGGGGGCCGGGACCGGGGAGCTGTTTTTT

size: many
V: TRBV11-3
D: TRBD2
J: TRBJ2-3
CDR3: CASSLRSGLDPADTQYF
DNA: TGTGCCAGCAGCTTAAGGTCTGGACTAGATCCCGCAGATACGCAGTATTTT

size: many
V: TRBV19
D: .
J: TRBJ1-2
CDR3: CASSYQSYGYTF
DNA: TGTGCCAGTAGCTATCAGAGCTATGGCTACACCTTC

size: many
V: TRBV5-1
D: TRBD1
J: TRBJ2-3
CDR3: CASSSDRWRTQYF
DNA: TGCGCCAGCAGCTCGGACAGGTGGAGGACGCAGTATTTT

size: many
V: TRBV11-2
D: TRBD2
J: TRBJ2-7
CDR3: CASSRGSGSTYEQYF
DNA: TGTGCCAGCAGCCGAGGGAGCGGGAGTACCTACGAGCAGTACTTC

size: many
V: TRBV7-9
D: .
J: TRBJ2-3
CDR3: CASSSPPTSTDTQYF
DNA: TGTGCCAGCAGTTCCCCCCCTACTAGCACAGATACGCAGTATTTT

size: many
V: TRBV6-1
D: .
J: TRBJ2-6
CDR3: CASSVISGTGANVLTF
DNA: TGTGCCAGCAGTGTCATTTCAGGGACTGGGGCCAACGTCCTGACTTTC

size: .
V: TRBV19
D: .
J: TRBJ2-1
CDR3: CASGDQLGQYNEQFF
DNA: TGTGCCAGTGGAGACCAGCTAGGACAGTACAATGAGCAGTTCTTC

size: .
V: TRBV9
D: TRBD1
J: TRBJ1-5
CDR3: CARFARDREQPQHF
DNA: TGTGCCAGGTTCGCCCGGGACAGGGAACAGCCCCAGCATTTT

size: many
V: TRBV2
D: TRBD2
J: TRBJ2-5
CDR3: CASRDSGGTQGTQYF
DNA: TGTGCCAGCAGGGATAGCGGGGGGACCCAAGGGACCCAGTACTTC

size: many
V: TRBV20-1
D: .
J: TRBJ2-3
CDR3: CSASLRTDTQYF
DNA: TGCAGTGCTAGTCTCCGGACAGATACGCAGTATTTT

size: few
V: TRBV20-1
D: TRBD1
J: TRBJ2-1
CDR3: CSADPGTGARYEQFF
DNA: TGCAGTGCAGATCCCGGGACAGGGGCGAGATATGAGCAGTTCTTC

size: many
V: TRBV19
D: .
J: TRBJ1-3
CDR3: CASKGPNSGNTIYF
DNA: TGTGCCAGTAAGGGGCCCAACTCTGGAAACACCATATATTTT

size: many
V: TRBV7-3
D: .
J: TRBJ2-2
CDR3: CASSLAGGGELFF
DNA: TGTGCCAGCAGCTTAGCGGGTGGCGGGGAGCTGTTTTTT

size: .
V: TRBV4-1
D: .
J: TRBJ2-2
CDR3: CASSQDLDISTGELFF
DNA: TGTGCCAGCAGCCAAGACTTGGACATAAGCACCGGGGAGCTGTTTTTT